This TCR beta chain appears in the sequencing data of a study of T cell responses to AZD1222 COVID-19 vaccine. Study findings and constraints: Two AZD1222 administrations were followed by greater Spike-specific TCR breadth and depth.

About this clone itself: Its specificity is not known.

The CDR3 length is 12 residues. V lost 1 base, J lost 12 bases, and 7 bases lay in between. Germline V gene data show CDR1 as SEHNR and CDR2 as FQNEAQ (reference sequence). Data came from immunoSEQ multiplex PCR; TCRdb stores just in-frame clones and leaves some out. The table lists about 130,000 clones, about 89% of them singletons. This rearrangement joins TRBV7-9 to TRBJ1-6; D might be TRBD1 (5 bases). The TCR originated in an adult in good health. This sample comprised peripheral blood, obtained on day 0 of AZD1222 vaccination. The CDR3: CASSLGQLPLHF. The CDR3 DNA is TGTGCCAGCAGCTTAGGACAGTTACCCCTCCACTTT.